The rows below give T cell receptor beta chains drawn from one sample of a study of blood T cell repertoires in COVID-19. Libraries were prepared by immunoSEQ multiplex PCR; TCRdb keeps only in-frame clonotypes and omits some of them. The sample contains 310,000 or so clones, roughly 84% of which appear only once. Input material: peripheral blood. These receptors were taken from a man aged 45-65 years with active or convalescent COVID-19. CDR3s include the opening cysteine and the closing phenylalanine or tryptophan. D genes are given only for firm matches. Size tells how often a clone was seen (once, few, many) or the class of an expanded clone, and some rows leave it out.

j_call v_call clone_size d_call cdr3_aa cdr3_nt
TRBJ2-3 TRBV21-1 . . CASSKITDTPLPIDTQYF TGTGCCAGCAGCAAAATCACAGATACTCCCCTCCCCATAGATACGCAGTATTTT
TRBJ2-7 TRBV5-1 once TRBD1 CASSQGQAGQWQYF TGCGCCAGCAGCCAGGGACAGGCCGGGCAGTGGCAGTACTTC
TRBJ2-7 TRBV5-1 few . CASSPVEAERYF TGCGCCAGCAGCCCGGTGGAGGCAGAGCGGTACTTC
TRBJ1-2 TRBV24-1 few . CATSEFGGGGYTF TGTGCCACCAGTGAATTCGGGGGGGGTGGCTACACCTTC
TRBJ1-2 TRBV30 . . CAWSGQGNYYGYTF TGTGCCTGGAGTGGGCAGGGTAACTACTATGGCTACACCTTC
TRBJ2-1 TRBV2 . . CASSEGGVSVYEQFF TGTGCCAGCAGTGAAGGGGGCGTCTCAGTTTATGAGCAGTTCTTC
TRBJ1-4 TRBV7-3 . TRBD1 CASSLVGGTGVSEKLFF TGTGCCAGCAGCTTGGTAGGGGGGACAGGGGTAAGCGAAAAACTGTTTTTT
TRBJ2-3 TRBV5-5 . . CASSLRRDRFTDTQYF TGTGCCAGCAGCTTAAGGCGGGATCGATTCACAGATACGCAGTATTTT
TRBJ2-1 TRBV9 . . CASSSSGGNYNEQFF TGTGCCAGCAGCTCCAGCGGAGGGAACTACAATGAGCAGTTCTTC
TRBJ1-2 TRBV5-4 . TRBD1 CASSLGAGGVPYTF TGTGCCAGCAGCTTGGGGGCAGGGGGCGTACCCTACACCTTC
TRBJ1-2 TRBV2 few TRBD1 CASSRRQGTGYTF TGTGCCAGCAGTCGAAGACAGGGGACTGGCTACACCTTC
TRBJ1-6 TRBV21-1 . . CASSNDRVDTPLHF TGTGCCAGCAGCAATGACAGGGTAGATACACCCCTCCACTTT
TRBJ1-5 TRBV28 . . CASSFVREGQPQHF TGTGCCAGCAGTTTCGTCAGGGAGGGTCAGCCCCAGCATTTT
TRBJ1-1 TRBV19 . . CASSMVVGSTEAFF TGTGCCAGTAGTATGGTTGTTGGGAGCACTGAAGCTTTCTTT
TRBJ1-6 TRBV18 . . CASSQGGPGNSPLHF TGTGCCAGCTCACAAGGAGGCCCTGGAAATTCACCCCTCCACTTT
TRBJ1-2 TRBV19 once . CASIAANYGYTF TGTGCCAGTATAGCAGCTAACTATGGCTACACCTTC
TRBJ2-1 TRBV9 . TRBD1 CASSVSNPGQGTNEQFF TGTGCCAGCAGCGTAAGCAACCCGGGACAGGGTACCAATGAGCAGTTCTTC
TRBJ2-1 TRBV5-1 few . CASSPFYSNEQFF TGCGCCAGCAGCCCCTTTTACAGCAATGAGCAGTTCTTC
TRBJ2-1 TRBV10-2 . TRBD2 CASRLAGSSYNEQFF TGCGCCAGCCGCCTAGCGGGTAGCTCCTACAATGAGCAGTTCTTC
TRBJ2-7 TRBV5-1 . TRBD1 CASSLSNGQGDEQYF TGCGCCAGCAGCTTGAGTAACGGACAGGGTGACGAGCAGTACTTC
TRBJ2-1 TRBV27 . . CASSFGGGFYNEQFF TGTGCCAGCAGTTTCGGGGGTGGATTTTACAATGAGCAGTTCTTC
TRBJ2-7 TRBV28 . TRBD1 CASTPPGQGYEQYF TGTGCCAGCACCCCCCCGGGACAGGGTTACGAGCAGTACTTC
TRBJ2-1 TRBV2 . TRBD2 CASSEEASGGNEQFF TGTGCCAGCAGTGAGGAGGCTAGCGGCGGCAATGAGCAGTTCTTC
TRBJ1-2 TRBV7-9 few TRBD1 CASSPRTGSFYGYTF TGTGCCAGCAGCCCCCGGACAGGGTCGTTTTATGGCTACACCTTC
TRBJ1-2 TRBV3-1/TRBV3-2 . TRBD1 CASSQDLTGGGYTF TGTGCCAGCAGCCAGGACTTGACAGGGGGTGGCTACACCTTC
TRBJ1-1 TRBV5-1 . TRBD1 CASSSIKPGTGAAEAFF TGCGCCAGCAGCTCGATAAAACCCGGGACAGGGGCTGCTGAAGCTTTCTTT
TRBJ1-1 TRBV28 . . CASSISTESTEAFF TGTGCCAGCAGTATCTCGACGGAGTCCACTGAAGCTTTCTTT
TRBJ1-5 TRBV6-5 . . CASKATVNSNQPQHF TGTGCCAGCAAAGCTACAGTTAATAGCAATCAGCCCCAGCATTTT
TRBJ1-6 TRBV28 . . CASSPTHSPLHF TGTGCCAGCAGTCCGACACATTCACCCCTCCACTTT
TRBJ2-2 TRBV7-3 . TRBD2 CASSSTGLAGNTGELFF TGTGCCAGCAGCTCCACCGGGCTAGCGGGTAACACCGGGGAGCTGTTTTTT
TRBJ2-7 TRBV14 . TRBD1 CASSQNALQGVLNYEQYF TGTGCCAGCAGCCAAAACGCTCTACAGGGGGTCTTAAATTACGAGCAGTACTTC
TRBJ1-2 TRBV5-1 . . CASTSDWGAEGYTF TGCGCCAGCACTTCCGATTGGGGCGCGGAAGGCTACACCTTC
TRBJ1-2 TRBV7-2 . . CASSFDLGGGYTF TGTGCCAGCAGCTTCGACCTAGGGGGTGGCTACACCTTC
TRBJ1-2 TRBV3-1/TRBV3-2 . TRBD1 CASSLRQGYGYTF TGTGCCAGCAGCCTCCGACAGGGGTATGGCTACACCTTC
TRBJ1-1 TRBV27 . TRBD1 CASSREDRGTEAFF TGTGCCAGCAGTAGAGAGGACAGGGGCACTGAAGCTTTCTTT
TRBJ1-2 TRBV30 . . CAWIKYAGVGGYTF TGTGCCTGGATCAAATACGCAGGGGTGGGTGGCTACACCTTC
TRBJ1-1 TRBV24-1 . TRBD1 CATRGTDSMNTEAFF TGTGCCACCAGGGGGACAGACAGTATGAACACTGAAGCTTTCTTT
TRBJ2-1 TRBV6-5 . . CASSYSDRSNEQFF TGTGCCAGCAGTTACTCCGACAGAAGTAATGAGCAGTTCTTC
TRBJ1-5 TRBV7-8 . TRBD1 CASSTGTGGSVDQPQHF TGTGCCAGCAGCACCGGGACAGGGGGTTCGGTTGATCAGCCCCAGCATTTT
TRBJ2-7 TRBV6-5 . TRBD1 CASSYDGTGAYEQYF TGTGCCAGCAGTTACGACGGGACAGGAGCCTACGAGCAGTACTTC
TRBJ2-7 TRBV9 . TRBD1 CASSPHVMGTGDYEQYF TGTGCCAGCAGCCCTCATGTTATGGGGACAGGGGACTACGAGCAGTACTTC
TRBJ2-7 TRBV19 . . CASSKQISYEQYF TGTGCCAGTAGTAAACAGATCTCCTACGAGCAGTACTTC
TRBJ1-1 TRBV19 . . CASSINRYTEAFF TGTGCCAGTAGTATAAACAGATACACTGAAGCTTTCTTT